This T cell receptor (beta chain) was observed in a study of T-cell reconstitution after alpha-beta-depleted transplantation in children. Study-wide points: Diversity and T-cell counts at one year after transplant derived mostly from new T cells. After transplant, high TCRbeta diversity at day 60 in some patients arose from surviving recipient T cells and thymic progenitors. Several hundred expanded graft clones reportedly gave rise to the alpha-beta T cells present about two months after transplant.

Trimming at V came to 1 base and at J to 3 bases, leaving 3 bases not matched to a gene. From germline, CDR1 is SGHAT and CDR2 FQNNGV. The CDR3 consists of 14 residues. Researchers prepared the TCRbeta library using unique molecular identifiers, the study reports. Using its own MiXCR run on the PCR reads, TCRdb lists one record per CDR3 protein. The sample lists fewer than 550,000 distinct CDR3 sequences, around 15% occurring once. This clonotype was detected a few times. Antigen specificity is unknown. The sample here was PBMCs, mostly from graft donor cells, taken 360 days after TCRalphabeta/CD19-depleted stem cell transplant. The chain uses TRBV11-2 and TRBJ2-7, with 7 bases that match TRBD2. This receptor was taken from a boy less than two years old who had a stem cell transplant for Wiskott-Aldrich syndrome, so the T cells may come from the graft donor. CDR3 loop: CASSLGEGFYEQYF. For the CDR3, the DNA is TGTGCCAGCAGCTTAGGGGAGGGTTTCTACGAGCAGTACTTC. Full variable domain (remainder filled in from reference TRBV11-2 and TRBJ2-7): EAGVAQSPRYKIIEKRQSVAFWCNPISGHATLYWYQQILGQGPKLLIQFQNNGVVDDSQLPKDRFSAERLKGVDSTLKIQPAKLEDSAVYLCASSLGEGFYEQYFGPGTRLTVT.